This T cell receptor beta chain was documented in a study of cytomegalovirus exposure and HLA in healthy donors. Though nominally healthy at sampling, donors likely had unrecorded immune exposures. Study-level findings and limits: A later analysis linked fewer than 20,000 TCR beta sequences to HLA alleles at 0.05 false discovery rate. The only immune exposure information that was available was CMV serostatus. Some V segments, TRBV6-2 and TRBV6-3 among them, were indistinguishable and were therefore excluded.

Amplification used 60 Vbeta primers and 13 Jbeta primers. Clones were read by immunoSEQ multiplex PCR, and TCRdb kept only the in-frame ones, dropping some. The table includes more than 20,000 clones, about four fifths detected once. This clone turned up a few times. Its antigen is as yet unknown. Losses at the gene ends were 5 bases for V and 5 bases for J; bases not matched to a gene: 7. The length of the CDR3 is 16 residues. The germline V gene has CDR1 LNHNV and CDR2 YYDKDF (reference sequence). Material for sequencing was PBMCs. The sequence came from a male donor in good health and CMV-seronegative. This sequence joins TRBV15 and TRBJ2-5; 14 nucleotides line up with TRBD2. CDR3 DNA sequence: TGTGCCACCAGCCGCGGACTAGCGGGAGGCGGGGAGACCCAGTACTTC. Translation: CATSRGLAGGGETQYF.